This T cell receptor (beta chain) was identified during a study of shared clonotypes between healthy human individuals. Findings and caveats of the study: The researchers took only blood, and tissue repertoires probably look different. The study found about 5% of naive CD4 clonotypes shared across a handful of donors.

Running of the assay took place at deep level. Sequencing used immunoSEQ multiplex PCR; TCRdb keeps in-frame clones, though not all of them. The table has 85,000 to 100,000 clones, 60% to 75% seen once. Donors had no recently reported acute infections or vaccinations and were HIV-negative. This CDR3 is built from 14 residues. Per the germline V gene, CDR1 is MNHEY and CDR2 is SVGAGI. The ends lost 8 bases at V and 1 base at J; junction bases unmatched: 6. In regard to this clone: The target antigen is unknown.

The receptor was derived from a young man in good health. The chain employs TRBV6-5 and TRBJ1-1, with TRBD1 identical over 8 bases. Specimen: memory CD8+ T cells sorted from blood. Stated subset: CD45RO+ cells pooled with CCR7-negative TemRA cells. CDR3 coding DNA: TGTGCCAGCGCAGTACAGGGGGGGAACACTGAAGCTTTCTTT. It is translated as CASAVQGGNTEAFF.